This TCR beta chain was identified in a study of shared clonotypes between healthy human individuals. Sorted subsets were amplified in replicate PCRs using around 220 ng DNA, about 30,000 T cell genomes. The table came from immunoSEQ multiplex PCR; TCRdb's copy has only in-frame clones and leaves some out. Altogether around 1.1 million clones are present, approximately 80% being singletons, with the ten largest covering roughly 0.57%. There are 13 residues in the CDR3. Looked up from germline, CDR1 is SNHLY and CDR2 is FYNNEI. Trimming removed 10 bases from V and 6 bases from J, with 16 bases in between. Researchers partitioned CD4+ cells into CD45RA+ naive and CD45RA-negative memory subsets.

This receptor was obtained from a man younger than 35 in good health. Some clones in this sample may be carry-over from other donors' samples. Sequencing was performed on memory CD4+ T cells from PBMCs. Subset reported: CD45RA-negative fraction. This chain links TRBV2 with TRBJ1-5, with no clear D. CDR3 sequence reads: CATTTGLSQPQHF. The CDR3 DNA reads TGTGCCACCACAACCGGGTTGTCTCAGCCCCAGCATTTT.